This TCR beta chain was obtained from a study of glioma-infiltrating T cells after dendritic cell vaccination. In the study overall: Autologous tumor lysate-pulsed dendritic cell vaccination was given between the early 2000s and the early 2010s. Monocyte-derived dendritic cells, cultured six to seven days with IL-4 and GM-CSF, were pulsed with autologous tumor lysate.

Generated by immunoSEQ multiplex PCR, the TCRdb table keeps only in-frame clones and is missing some. The table records about 99,000 clones, roughly 81% of them present only once. Germline CDR1 is LNHNV and CDR2 is YYDKDF (reference sequence). The CDR3 spans 17 residues. Unmatched junction bases numbered 12, after V lost 0 bases and J lost 6 bases. Remarks on this clone: Antigen specificity is unknown.

Points from the study as a whole: Few patients contributed both blood and tumor specimens.

Fresh-frozen tumor tissue and more than two years of survival data were available for all. The sequence was obtained from a human donor with glioblastoma. Sample: blood, taken before dendritic cell vaccination. V and J are TRBV15 and TRBJ1-2, with 8 bases lining up with TRBD1. The CDR3 DNA sequence: TGTGCCACCAGCAGAGAAAGAGCGTCAGGGGGCCCTAATGGCTACACCTTC. Translated, it gives CATSRERASGGPNGYTF.